A single sample is the source of the 5 T cell receptor beta chains below, sequenced in a study of cytomegalovirus exposure and HLA in healthy donors. Researchers ran the PCR with 60 Vbeta and 13 Jbeta primers. Generated by immunoSEQ multiplex PCR, the TCRdb table keeps only in-frame clones and is missing some. The sample carries roughly 200,000 clones, approximately 84% recorded once. The specimen sequenced was PBMCs. The receptors stem from a woman in her forties in good health and CMV-seronegative.

The chain uses TRBV7-2 and TRBJ2-5; 10 nucleotides align to TRBD2. The CDR3 consists of 15 residues. Unmatched junction bases numbered 1, after V lost 1 base and J lost 2 bases. Germline CDR1 reads SGHTA; CDR2 reads FQGNSA. The CDR3 sequence: CASSLERGGQETQYF. CDR3 DNA sequence: TGTGCCAGCAGCTTAGAGCGGGGGGGGCAAGAGACCCAGTACTTC.

The J gene is TRBJ2-3, the V gene TRBV7-3; 10 nucleotides agree with TRBD2. After removal of 1 base from V and 4 bases from J, the junction contained 14 bases not matched to a gene. This CDR3 region has 19 residues. Germline V CDR1 and CDR2: SGHTA, FQGTGA. This chain's CDR3 is CASSLKVWASGGGADTQYF. In DNA, the CDR3 is TGTGCCAGCAGCTTAAAGGTTTGGGCAAGCGGGGGGGGCGCAGATACGCAGTATTTT.

The V gene is TRBV11-2, the J gene TRBJ2-5; the D is unclear. V was clipped by 1 base and J by 4 bases, with 7 bases between them. CDR3 length: 13 amino acids. Per the germline V gene, CDR1 is SGHAT and CDR2 is FQNNGV. The CDR3 sequence is CASSLVPVETQYF. The CDR3 DNA reads TGTGCCAGCAGCTTAGTCCCTGTAGAGACCCAGTACTTC.

This clone was seen a single time. The rearrangement links TRBV19 to TRBJ1-2; no clear D gene. V was shortened by 3 bases and J by 8 bases, with 13 bases between the two germline ends. Per the germline V gene, CDR1 is LNHDA and CDR2 is SQIVND (reference sequence). The CDR3 sequence is 13 residues long. The CDR3 protein is CASSMSGRGGYTF. CDR3 sequence (DNA): TGTGCCAGTAGTATGTCGGGTCGTGGCGGCTACACCTTC.

V is TRBV15 and J is TRBJ2-3, with 10 bases fitting TRBD2. This CDR3 spans 18 amino acids. Germline V gene sequence: CDR1 LNHNV, CDR2 YYDKDF (reference sequence). After removal of 1 base from V and 0 bases from J, the junction contained 7 bases not matched to a gene. The CDR3 DNA is TGTGCCACCAGCAGAGGCCCAGCGGGGGGGCTTAGCACAGATACGCAGTATTTT. Translated: CATSRGPAGGLSTDTQYF. The complete variable domain, with remaining parts taken from reference TRBV15 and TRBJ2-3, reads DAMVIQNPRYQVTQFGKPVTLSCSQTLNHNVMYWYQQKSSQAPKLLFHYYDKDFNNEADTPDNFQSRRPNTSFCFLDIRSPGLGDTAMYLCATSRGPAGGLSTDTQYFGPGTRLTVL.